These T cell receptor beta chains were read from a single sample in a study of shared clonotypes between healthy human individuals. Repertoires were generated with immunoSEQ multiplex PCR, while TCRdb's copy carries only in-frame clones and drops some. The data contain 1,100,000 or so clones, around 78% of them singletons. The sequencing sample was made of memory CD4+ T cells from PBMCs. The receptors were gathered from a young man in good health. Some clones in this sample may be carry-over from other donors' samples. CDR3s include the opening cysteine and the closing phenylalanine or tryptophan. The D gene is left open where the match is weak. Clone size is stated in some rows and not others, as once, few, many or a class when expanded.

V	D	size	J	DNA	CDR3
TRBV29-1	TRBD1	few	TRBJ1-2	TGCAGCGTCGAGGACAGGGAATATGGCTACACCTTC	CSVEDREYGYTF
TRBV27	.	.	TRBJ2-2	TGTGCCAGCAGTTTATCGACTAAGACCGGGGAGCTGTTTTTT	CASSLSTKTGELFF
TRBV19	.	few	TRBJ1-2	TGTGCCAGTAGTATAGAACGGAACTATGGCTACACCTTC	CASSIERNYGYTF
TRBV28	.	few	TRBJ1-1	TGTGCCAGCAGTTCAGCAGGATTAACCGAAGCTTTCTTT	CASSSAGLTEAFF
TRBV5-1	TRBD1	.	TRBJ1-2	TGCGCCAGCAGCAGGACAGGGCGGGACTATGGCTACACCTTC	CASSRTGRDYGYTF
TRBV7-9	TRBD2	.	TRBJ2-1	TGTGCCAGCAGCCCCAACGGGTGGGAGGGCGGTGGGGAGCAGTTCTTC	CASSPNGWEGGGEQFF
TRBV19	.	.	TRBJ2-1	TGTGCCAGTAGACCACCCGGGACGGCATCCTACAATGAGCAGTTCTTC	CASRPPGTASYNEQFF
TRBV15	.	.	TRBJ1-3	TGTGCCACCAGTACAGGTAACTCTGGAAACACCATATATTTT	CATSTGNSGNTIYF
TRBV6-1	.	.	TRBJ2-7	TGTGCCAGCAGTGAAGCAGGGACGGCGACCTACGAGCAGTACTTC	CASSEAGTATYEQYF
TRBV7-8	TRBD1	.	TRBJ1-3	TGTGCCAGCAGCTTAGTAAGCAGGGGGCACTCTGGAAACACCATATATTTT	CASSLVSRGHSGNTIYF
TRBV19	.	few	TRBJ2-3	TGTGCCAGTAGTATAGACCCCGGACGGAGTCATGCGCAGTATTTT	CASSIDPGRSHAQYF
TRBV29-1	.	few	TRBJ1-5	TGCAGCGTTGAAGATGAGGGGCTACAGCCCCAGCATTTT	CSVEDEGLQPQHF
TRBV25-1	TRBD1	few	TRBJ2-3	TGTGCCAGCAGTGACCAAAAGGGGACAGCGCGGACAGATACGCAGTATTTT	CASSDQKGTARTDTQYF
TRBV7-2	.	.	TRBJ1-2	TGTGCCAGCAGCTGGGGTGGACAGAACTATGGCTACACCTTC	CASSWGGQNYGYTF
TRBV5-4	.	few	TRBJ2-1	TGTGCCAGCAGCTTGAGGAGCGGTGGTGAGCAGTTCTTC	CASSLRSGGEQFF
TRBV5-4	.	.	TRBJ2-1	TGTGCCAGCAGCTCGGGGGCCCCCTCCTACAATGAGCAGTTCTTC	CASSSGAPSYNEQFF
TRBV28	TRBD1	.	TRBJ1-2	TGTGCCAGCAGTCCGGGGACAGGCTATGGCTACACCTTC	CASSPGTGYGYTF
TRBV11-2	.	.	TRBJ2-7	TGTGCCAGCAGTACATGGATGGGGGCCGCCTACGAGCAGTACTTC	CASSTWMGAAYEQYF
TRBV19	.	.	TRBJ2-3	TGTGCCAGTAACCAGGGGAGGACAGATACGCAGTATTTT	CASNQGRTDTQYF
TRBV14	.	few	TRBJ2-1	TGTGCCAGCAGCCAGAGCAGGGGAAATGAGCAGTTCTTC	CASSQSRGNEQFF
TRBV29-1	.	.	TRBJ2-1	TGCAGCGTTGGAGATTCCTTTCTTAGCGGAGCCTACAATGAGCAGTTCTTC	CSVGDSFLSGAYNEQFF
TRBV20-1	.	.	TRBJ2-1	TGCAGTGCTCCATTAGGGTCTGAGCAGTTCTTC	CSAPLGSEQFF
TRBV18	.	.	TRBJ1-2	TGTGCCAGCTCACCATCAACCGGGACGTCTAAAGGTGGCTACACCTTC	CASSPSTGTSKGGYTF
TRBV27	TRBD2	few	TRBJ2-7	TGTGCCAGCAGTTTATCGCCTAGGACTAGCGGGAGACGTTACGAGCAGTACTTC	CASSLSPRTSGRRYEQYF
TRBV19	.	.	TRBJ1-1	TGTGCCAGTAGTCTCCGGGGGCCGACGAACACTGAAGCTTTCTTT	CASSLRGPTNTEAFF
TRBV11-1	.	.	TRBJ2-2	TGTGCCAGCAGCTTGACCGGGGAGCTGTTTTTT	CASSLTGELFF
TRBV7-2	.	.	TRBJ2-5	TGTGCCAGCAGCTCCGGAGCTCTGGAGACCCAGTACTTC	CASSSGALETQYF
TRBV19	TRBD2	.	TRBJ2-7	TGTGCCAGTAGTATCAGGGGACTAGCCCTCTCCGAGCAGTACTTC	CASSIRGLALSEQYF
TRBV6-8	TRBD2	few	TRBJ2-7	TGTGCCAGGCGGGTAGCGGGAGCCTACGAGCAGTACTTC	CARRVAGAYEQYF
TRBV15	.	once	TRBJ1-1	TGTGCCACCAGCAGAGGTTGGTCTTCGAACACTGAAGCTTTCTTT	CATSRGWSSNTEAFF
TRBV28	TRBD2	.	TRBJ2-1	TGTGCCAGCACCAATTTAGGGACTAGCGACTACAATGAGCAGTTCTTC	CASTNLGTSDYNEQFF
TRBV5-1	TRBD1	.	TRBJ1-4	TGCGCCAGCAGCTCGAATCAGGGGGAGGCTAATGAAAAACTGTTTTTT	CASSSNQGEANEKLFF
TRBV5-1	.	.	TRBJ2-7	TGCGCCAGCAGCTTGGACCCGGTTACATTGAACGAGCAGTACTTC	CASSLDPVTLNEQYF
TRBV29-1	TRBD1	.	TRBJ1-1	TGCAGCGTTGGATACAGGGGGCGGAACACTGAAGCTTTCTTT	CSVGYRGRNTEAFF
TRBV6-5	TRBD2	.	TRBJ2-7	TGTGCCAGCAGCATTGACGGGACTACCTACGAGCAGTACTTC	CASSIDGTTYEQYF